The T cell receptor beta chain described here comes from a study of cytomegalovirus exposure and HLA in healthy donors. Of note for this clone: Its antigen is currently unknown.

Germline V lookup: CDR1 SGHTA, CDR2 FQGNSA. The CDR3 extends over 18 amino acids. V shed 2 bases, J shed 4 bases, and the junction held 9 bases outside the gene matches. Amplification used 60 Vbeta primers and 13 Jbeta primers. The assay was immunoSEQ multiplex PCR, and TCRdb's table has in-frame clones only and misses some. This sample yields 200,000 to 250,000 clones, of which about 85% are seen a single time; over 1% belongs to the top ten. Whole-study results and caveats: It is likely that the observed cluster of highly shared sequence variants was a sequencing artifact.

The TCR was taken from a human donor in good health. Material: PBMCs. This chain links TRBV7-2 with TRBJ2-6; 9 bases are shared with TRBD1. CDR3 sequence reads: CASSLRPGTGSGANVLTF. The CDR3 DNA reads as TGTGCCAGCAGCTTACGTCCCGGGACAGGGTCCGGGGCCAACGTCCTGACTTTC.